These 7 T cell receptor beta chains came from one sample sequenced in a study of Ad26.COV2.S vaccination and SARS-CoV-2 variants. Noted treatment: around 19 received Ad26.COV2.S at low or high dose, single or two shots; roughly 5 received placebo; per-sample allocation not given. Samples analyzed were those drawn on day 63 after the first vaccine or placebo injection. The assay was immunoSEQ multiplex PCR, and TCRdb's table has in-frame clones only and misses some. The sample lists 350,000 to 500,000 clones; approximately 92% were seen once. The sample consisted of peripheral blood, taken in a trial of Ad26.COV2.S vaccine versus placebo. Source of these receptors: a person between 18 and 65 years old who received the Ad26.COV2.S COVID-19 vaccine or a placebo.

V and J are TRBV7-2 and TRBJ1-4; D ambiguous. Between the trimmed V and J ends, which lost 6 bases and 0 bases, there was a span of 14 bases. The germline V gene encodes CDR1 SGHTA and CDR2 FQGNSA. This CDR3 has 16 amino acids. The CDR3 here is CASSPYSSATNEKLFF. CDR3 coding DNA: TGTGCCAGCAGTCCGTACTCAAGTGCAACTAATGAAAAACTGTTTTTT.

This chain uses TRBV7-8 with TRBJ2-2; no clear D gene. Deletions cut 5 bases from V and 0 bases from J, with 13 bases between. The CDR3 runs to 16 residues. Per the germline V gene, CDR1 is SGHVS and CDR2 is FQNEAQ. This CDR3 is CASSRRVGANTGELFF. CDR3 sequence (DNA): TGTGCCAGCAGCCGAAGGGTAGGCGCGAACACCGGGGAGCTGTTTTTT.

The chain uses TRBV19 and TRBJ1-4; TRBD1 agrees at 9 bases. The length of the CDR3 is 17 residues. V was clipped by 5 bases and J by 4 bases; unmatched bases: 11. CDR1 LNHDA and CDR2 SQIVND come from the germline V gene (reference sequence). The CDR3: CASSSRLGTGINEKLFF. CDR3 in DNA: TGTGCCAGTAGTTCCCGACTAGGGACAGGGATTAATGAAAAACTGTTTTTT.

The chain joins TRBV5-1 to TRBJ2-2; D possibly corresponds to TRBD2 (6 bases). V lost 5 bases and J 5 bases, leaving 19 bases between the germline ends. CDR1 and CDR2 from the germline V gene are SGHRS and YFSETQ. CDR3 length equals 16 residues. DNA for the CDR3: TGCGCCAGCAGTACTATCCCGGGAGTGGGGACCGGGGAGCTGTTTTTT. It is translated as CASSTIPGVGTGELFF. Complete variable domain (other parts from reference TRBV5-1 and TRBJ2-2): KAGVTQTPRYLIKTRGQQVTLSCSPISGHRSVSWYQQTPGQGLQFLFEYFSETQRNKGNFPGRFSGRQFSNSRSEMNVSTLELGDSALYLCASSTIPGVGTGELFFGEGSRLTVL.

This clone was observed once. This chain connects TRBV2 to TRBJ2-1; D unclear. The CDR3 runs to 16 residues. Between the trimmed V and J ends, which lost 2 bases and 5 bases, there was a span of 16 bases. The germline gives CDR1 SNHLY, CDR2 FYNNEI. The CDR3 nucleotides read TGTGCCAGCAGTGAATTCGGACCCAAACCCGACAATGAGCAGTTCTTC. Its translation: CASSEFGPKPDNEQFF.

The genes are TRBV7-8 and TRBJ2-4, with D hard to call. This CDR3 is 17 amino acids long. The germline V gene encodes CDR1 SGHVS and CDR2 FQNEAQ. Trimming shortened V by 0 bases and J by 0 bases, and 12 bases separated the two germline ends. The DNA of the CDR3 is TGTGCCAGCAGCTTAGCCCCGACCCGAATAGCCAAAAACATTCAGTACTTC. It encodes CASSLAPTRIAKNIQYF. The full variable domain, in which reference TRBV7-8 and TRBJ2-4 provide the parts outside the CDR3, is GAGVSQSPRYKVAKRGQDVALRCDPISGHVSLFWYQQALGQGPEFLTYFQNEAQLDKSGLPSDRFFAERPEGSVSTLKIQRTQQEDSAVYLCASSLAPTRIAKNIQYFGAGTRLSVL.

The rearrangement links TRBV6-6 to TRBJ1-6; D is unresolved. Germline loops: CDR1 MNHNY, CDR2 SVGAGI (reference sequence). The CDR3 has 15 residues. Between the trimmed V and J ends, which lost 2 bases and 6 bases, there was a span of 11 bases. The CDR3 DNA follows: TGTGCCAGCAGTTACCCCATAGAAACTAATTCACCCCTCCACTTT. Amino acid sequence: CASSYPIETNSPLHF.